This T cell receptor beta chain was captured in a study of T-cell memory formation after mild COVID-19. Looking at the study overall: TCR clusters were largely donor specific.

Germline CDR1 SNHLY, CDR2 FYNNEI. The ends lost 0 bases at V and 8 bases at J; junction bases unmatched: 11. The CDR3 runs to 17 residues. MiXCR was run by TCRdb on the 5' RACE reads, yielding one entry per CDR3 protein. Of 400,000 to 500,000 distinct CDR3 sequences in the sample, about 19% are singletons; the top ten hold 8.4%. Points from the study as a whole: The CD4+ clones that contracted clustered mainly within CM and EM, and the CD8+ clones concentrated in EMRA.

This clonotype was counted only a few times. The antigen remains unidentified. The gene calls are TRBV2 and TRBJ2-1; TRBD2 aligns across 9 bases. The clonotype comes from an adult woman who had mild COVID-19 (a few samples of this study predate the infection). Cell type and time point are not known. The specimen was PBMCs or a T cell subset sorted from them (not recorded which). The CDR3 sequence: CASSEAQVLAGPDEQFF. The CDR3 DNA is TGTGCCAGCAGTGAAGCTCAGGTCCTAGCGGGACCTGATGAGCAGTTCTTC.